This T cell receptor beta chain came from a study of T cells after yellow fever vaccination. Regarding the study as a whole: There was a small share of clonotypes that showed up in both the CD4 and CD8 compartments. Abundant contaminating clonotypes from the bulk population could appear in FACS-sorted repertoires.

One entry per CDR3 protein, called by TCRdb with MiXCR from the 5' RACE reads. Counted here are hundreds of thousands of distinct CDR3 sequences, 8.1% occurring once; the ten biggest clones make up around 17%. Notes on this clonotype: Its antigen is unknown.

The CDR3 runs 15 residues. The germline gives CDR1 SGHRS, CDR2 YFSETQ. V lost 4 bases, J lost 4 bases, and 7 bases stayed unmatched. Source: PBMCs, taken roughly 45 days after the first yellow fever vaccination. The sequence derives from a young man who received the YFV17D yellow fever vaccine. The chain employs TRBV5-1 and TRBJ1-3; 8 positions match TRBD1. Here the CDR3 reads CASSPPGTGGNTIYF. Here the CDR3 DNA reads TGCGCCAGCAGCCCCCCGGGGACAGGAGGAAACACCATATATTTT.